The rows below give T cell receptor beta chains drawn from one sample of a study of monozygotic twins with inflammatory bowel disease. TCRdb re-called the 5' RACE reads and gives one entry per CDR3 protein, without DNA. The repertoire table contains under 130,000 distinct CDR3 sequences. Sequences were obtained from blood. Receptors were obtained from a human donor with ulcerative colitis or Crohn's disease, or a healthy co-twin of an affected twin (not recorded which). Each CDR3 is given with its conserved first and last residue. Fields, in order: V gene, J gene, CDR3 protein.

TRBV11-2	TRBJ2-2	CASSMSNTGELFF
TRBV19	TRBJ1-5	CASSIDLSRASYQPQHF
TRBV12-3/TRBV12-4	TRBJ1-6	CASRVDSYNSPLHF
TRBV10-2	TRBJ2-1	CASRLQTEQFF
TRBV25-1	TRBJ2-5	CASSDPTGRAETQYF
TRBV6-1	TRBJ1-5	CASSPYPRTGSSQPQHF
TRBV20-1	TRBJ1-4	CSAQGSTNEKLFF
TRBV11-2	TRBJ2-3	CASSRVRLAGGTRTDTQYF
TRBV20-1	TRBJ2-7	CSAISEQLLSYEQYF
TRBV14	TRBJ2-1	CASSQKGQGGRRIYNEQFF
TRBV12-3/TRBV12-4	TRBJ2-1	CASRPGLAGGAVIF
TRBV6-5	TRBJ1-2	CASSYSRGFYGYTF
TRBV7-2	TRBJ1-2	CASSSLMRWEGYTF
TRBV6-5	TRBJ2-1	CASSYGGAGRGYEQFF
TRBV19	TRBJ2-3	CATDGDFGTDTQYF
TRBV18	TRBJ2-6	CATSPRLRAGPNSGANVLTF
TRBV10-3	TRBJ2-7	CAISELAEYEQYF
TRBV29-1	TRBJ2-7	CSVGGGQIAREQYF
TRBV7-9	TRBJ2-1	CASSLPSGSSYNEQFF
TRBV2	TRBJ1-5	CASRIGGWNQPQHF
TRBV7-2	TRBJ2-2	CASRNPSGNTGELFF
TRBV4-2	TRBJ2-1	CASSQEEGTGANEQFF
TRBV29-1	TRBJ2-7	CSVEKLGSAYEQYF
TRBV10-3	TRBJ2-5	CAISEGGTSGYQYF
TRBV12-3/TRBV12-4	TRBJ2-1	CASSLRSGLGDNEQFF
TRBV7-8	TRBJ1-6	CASSTDSTGGNSPLHF
TRBV18	TRBJ1-6	CASSPRDRGIAPLHF